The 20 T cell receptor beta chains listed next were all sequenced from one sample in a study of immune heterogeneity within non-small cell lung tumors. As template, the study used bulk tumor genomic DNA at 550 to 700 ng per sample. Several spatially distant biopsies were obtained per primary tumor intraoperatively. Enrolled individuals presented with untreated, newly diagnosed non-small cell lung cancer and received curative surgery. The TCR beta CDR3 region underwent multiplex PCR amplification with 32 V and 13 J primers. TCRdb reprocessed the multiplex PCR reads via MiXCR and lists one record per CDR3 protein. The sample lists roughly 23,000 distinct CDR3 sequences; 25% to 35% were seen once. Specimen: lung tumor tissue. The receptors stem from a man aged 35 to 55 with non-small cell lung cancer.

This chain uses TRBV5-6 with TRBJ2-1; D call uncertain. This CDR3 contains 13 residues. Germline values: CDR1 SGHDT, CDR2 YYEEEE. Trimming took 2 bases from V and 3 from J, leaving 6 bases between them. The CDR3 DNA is TGTGCCAGCAGCTTCTTGGACTACAATGAGCAGTTCTTC. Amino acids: CASSFLDYNEQFF. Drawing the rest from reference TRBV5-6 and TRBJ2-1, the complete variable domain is DAGVTQSPTHLIKTRGQQVTLRCSPKSGHDTVSWYQQALGQGPQFIFQYYEEEERQRGNFPDRFSGHQFPNYSSELNVNALLLGDSALYLCASSFLDYNEQFFGPGTRLTVL.

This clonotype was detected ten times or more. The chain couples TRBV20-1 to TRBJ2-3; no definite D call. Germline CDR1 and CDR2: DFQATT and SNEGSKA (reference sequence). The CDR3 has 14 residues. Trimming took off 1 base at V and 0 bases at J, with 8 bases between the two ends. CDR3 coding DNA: TGCAGTGCTAGAGGTGCCTATAGCACAGATACGCAGTATTTT. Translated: CSARGAYSTDTQYF.

The CDR3 DNA follows: TGTGCCAGCAGCTTGGAAGGGACAGGGTTATGGTATGGCTACACCTTC. It specifies CASSLEGTGLWYGYTF. The rearrangement uses TRBV5-4 and TRBJ1-2; 9 bases are a match to TRBD1. Looked up from germline, CDR1 is SGHNT and CDR2 is YYREEE (reference sequence). The CDR3 spans 16 residues. V was pared by 0 bases and J by 5 bases, with 8 bases of the junction left unmatched.

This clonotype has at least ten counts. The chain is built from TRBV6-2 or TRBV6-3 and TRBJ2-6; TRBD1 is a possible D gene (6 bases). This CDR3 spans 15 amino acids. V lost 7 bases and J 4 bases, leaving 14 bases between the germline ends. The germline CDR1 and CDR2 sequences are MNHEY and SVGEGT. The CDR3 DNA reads TGTGCCAGCAAAATTCAGGGGCCCGGGGCCAACGTCCTGACTTTC. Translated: CASKIQGPGANVLTF.

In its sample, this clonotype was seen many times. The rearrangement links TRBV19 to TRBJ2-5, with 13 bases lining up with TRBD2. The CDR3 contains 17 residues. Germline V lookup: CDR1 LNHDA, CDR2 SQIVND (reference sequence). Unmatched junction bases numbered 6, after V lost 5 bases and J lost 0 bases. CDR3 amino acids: CASSSRTSGRYQETQYF. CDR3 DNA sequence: TGTGCCAGTAGTTCTCGGACTAGCGGGAGATACCAAGAGACCCAGTACTTC.

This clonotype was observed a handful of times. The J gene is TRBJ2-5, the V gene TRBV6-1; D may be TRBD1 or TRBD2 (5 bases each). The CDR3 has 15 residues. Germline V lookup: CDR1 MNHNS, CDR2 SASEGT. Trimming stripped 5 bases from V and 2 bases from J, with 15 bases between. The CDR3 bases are TGTGCCAGCAGTAATACCGGGACGGTACAAGAGACCCAGTACTTC. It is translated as CASSNTGTVQETQYF.

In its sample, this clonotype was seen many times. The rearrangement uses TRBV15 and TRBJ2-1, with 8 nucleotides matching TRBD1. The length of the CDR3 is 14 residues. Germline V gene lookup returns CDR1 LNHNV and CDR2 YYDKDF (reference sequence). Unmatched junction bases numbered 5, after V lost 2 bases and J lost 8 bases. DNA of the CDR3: TGTGCCACCAGCAGATTGGGACAGGCCGATGAGCAGTTCTTC. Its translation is CATSRLGQADEQFF. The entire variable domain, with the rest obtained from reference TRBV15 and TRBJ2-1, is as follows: DAMVIQNPRYQVTQFGKPVTLSCSQTLNHNVMYWYQQKSSQAPKLLFHYYDKDFNNEADTPDNFQSRRPNTSFCFLDIRSPGLGDTAMYLCATSRLGQADEQFFGPGTRLTVL.

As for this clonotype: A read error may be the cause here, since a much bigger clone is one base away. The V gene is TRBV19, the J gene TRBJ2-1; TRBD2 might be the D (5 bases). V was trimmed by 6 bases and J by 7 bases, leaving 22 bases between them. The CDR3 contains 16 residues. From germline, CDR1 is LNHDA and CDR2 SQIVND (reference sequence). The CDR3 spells CASRTTGNSPSNEQFF. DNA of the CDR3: TGTGCCAGTAGGACCACCGGGAATAGCCCCAGTAATGAGCAGTTCTTC. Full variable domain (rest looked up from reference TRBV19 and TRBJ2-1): DGGITQSPKYLFRKEGQNVTLSCEQNLNHDAMYWYRQDPGQGLRLIYYSQIVNDFQKGDIAEGYSVSREKKESFPLTVTSAQKNPTAFYLCASRTTGNSPSNEQFFGPGTRLTVL.

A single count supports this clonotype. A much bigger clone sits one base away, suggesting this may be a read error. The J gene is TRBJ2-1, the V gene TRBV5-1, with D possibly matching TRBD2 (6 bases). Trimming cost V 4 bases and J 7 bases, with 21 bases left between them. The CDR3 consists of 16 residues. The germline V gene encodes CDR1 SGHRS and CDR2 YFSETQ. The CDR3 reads CASSRLTGEPRNEQFF. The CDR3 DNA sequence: TGCGCCAGCAGCCGACTAACGGGAGAGCCAAGGAATGAGCAGTTCTTC.

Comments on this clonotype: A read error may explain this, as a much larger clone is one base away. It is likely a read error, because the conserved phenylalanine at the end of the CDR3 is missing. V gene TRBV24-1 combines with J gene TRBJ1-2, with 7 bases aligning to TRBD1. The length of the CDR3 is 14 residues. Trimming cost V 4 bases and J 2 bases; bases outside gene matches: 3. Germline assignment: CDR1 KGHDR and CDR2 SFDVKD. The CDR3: CATSEDRVNYGYTV. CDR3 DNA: TGTGCCACCAGTGAAGACAGGGTAAACTATGGCTACACCGTC.

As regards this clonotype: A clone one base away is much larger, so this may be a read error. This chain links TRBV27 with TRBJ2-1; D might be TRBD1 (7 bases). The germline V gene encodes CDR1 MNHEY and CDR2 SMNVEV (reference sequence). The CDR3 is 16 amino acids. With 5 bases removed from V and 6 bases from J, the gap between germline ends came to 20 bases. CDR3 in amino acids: CASSPSETGRFNEQFF. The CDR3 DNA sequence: TGTGCCAGCAGTCCGTCCGAGACAGGGAGGTTCAATGAGCAGTTCTTC.

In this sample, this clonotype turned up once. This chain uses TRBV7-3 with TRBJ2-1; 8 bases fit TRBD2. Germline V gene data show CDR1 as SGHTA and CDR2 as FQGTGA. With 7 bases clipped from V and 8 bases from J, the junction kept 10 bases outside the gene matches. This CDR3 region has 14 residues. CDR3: CASTSEGLGDEQFF. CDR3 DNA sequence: TGTGCCAGCACCTCGGAGGGACTAGGCGATGAGCAGTTCTTC.

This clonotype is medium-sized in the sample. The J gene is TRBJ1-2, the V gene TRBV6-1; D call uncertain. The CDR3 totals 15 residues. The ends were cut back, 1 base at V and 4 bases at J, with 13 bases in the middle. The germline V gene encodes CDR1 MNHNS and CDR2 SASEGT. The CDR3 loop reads CASSEESLLSYGYTF. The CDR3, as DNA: TGTGCCAGCAGTGAAGAATCACTTTTAAGCTATGGCTACACCTTC.

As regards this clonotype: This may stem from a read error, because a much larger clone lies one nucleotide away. The CDR3 spells CASSLDQNRPQHF. CDR3 nucleotides: TGTGCCAGCAGCTTAGATCAGAATCGGCCCCAGCATTTT. V usage is TRBV7-2 and J usage is TRBJ1-5; no definite D call. Germline V gives CDR1 SGHTA, CDR2 FQGNSA. The CDR3 spans 13 residues.

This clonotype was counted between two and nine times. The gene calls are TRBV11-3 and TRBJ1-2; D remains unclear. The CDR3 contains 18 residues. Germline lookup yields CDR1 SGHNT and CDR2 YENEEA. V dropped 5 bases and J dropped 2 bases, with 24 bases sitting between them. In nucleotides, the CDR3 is TGTGCCAGCAGCCCCTCGGCGGGAATATTAACACGGAACTATGGCTACACCTTC. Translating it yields CASSPSAGILTRNYGYTF.

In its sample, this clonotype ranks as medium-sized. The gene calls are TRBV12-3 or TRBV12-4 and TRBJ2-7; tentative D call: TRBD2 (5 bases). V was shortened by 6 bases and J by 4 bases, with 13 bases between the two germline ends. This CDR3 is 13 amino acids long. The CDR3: CASRSAGVYEQYF. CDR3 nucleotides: TGTGCCAGCAGATCGGCGGGCGTGTACGAGCAGTACTTC.

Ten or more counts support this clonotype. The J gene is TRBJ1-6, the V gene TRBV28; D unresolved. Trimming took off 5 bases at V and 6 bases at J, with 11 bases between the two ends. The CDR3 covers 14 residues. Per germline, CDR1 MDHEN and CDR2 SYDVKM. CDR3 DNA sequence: TGTGCCAGCAGTGATCCGGGCCTTAATTCACCCCTCCACTTT. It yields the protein CASSDPGLNSPLHF.

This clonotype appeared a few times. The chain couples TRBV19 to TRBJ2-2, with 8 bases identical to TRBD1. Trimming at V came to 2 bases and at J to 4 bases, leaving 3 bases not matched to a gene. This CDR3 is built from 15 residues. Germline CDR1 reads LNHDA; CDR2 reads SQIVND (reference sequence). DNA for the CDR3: TGTGCCAGTAGTATACAGGGGGCCCTCACCGGGGAGCTGTTTTTT. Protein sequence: CASSIQGALTGELFF.

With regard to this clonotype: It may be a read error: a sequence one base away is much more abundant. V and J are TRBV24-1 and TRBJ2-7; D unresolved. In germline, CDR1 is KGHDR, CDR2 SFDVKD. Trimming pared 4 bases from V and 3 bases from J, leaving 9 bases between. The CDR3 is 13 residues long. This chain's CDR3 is CATSEPAGYEQYF. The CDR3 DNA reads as TGTGCCACCAGTGAACCGGCAGGCTACGAGCAGTACTTC.

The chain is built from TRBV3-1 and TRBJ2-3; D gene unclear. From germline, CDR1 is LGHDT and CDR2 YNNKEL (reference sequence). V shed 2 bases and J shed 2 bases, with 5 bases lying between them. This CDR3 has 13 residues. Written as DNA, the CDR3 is TGTGCCAGCAGCCAAAACCCCACAGATACGCAGTATTTT. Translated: CASSQNPTDTQYF.